The following is a T cell receptor (beta chain) sequence with its context. TCR beta chains were sequenced at survey level with immunoSEQ. Here immunoSEQ multiplex PCR was the method, and the copy in TCRdb shows in-frame clones only, minus some. This table holds some 48,000 clones, approximately 95% found once. The trim removed 5 bases at V and 0 bases at J, leaving 10 bases unmatched. The CDR3 is made up of 17 amino acids. CDR1 and CDR2 from the germline V gene are LGHNA and YNFKEQ. The sample comprised PBMCs. The sequence was collected from a man aged 35-49 years with rheumatoid arthritis. This sequence joins TRBV4-2 and TRBJ2-1, with TRBD2 matching over 7 bases. The CDR3 region is CASSSSELAASYNEQFF. The CDR3 bases are TGTGCCAGCAGCTCGTCCGAGCTAGCGGCCTCCTACAATGAGCAGTTCTTC.